The 27 T cell receptor beta chains below all came from one sample that was sequenced in a study of monozygotic twins with inflammatory bowel disease. Each CDR3 protein gets one entry in TCRdb, which reprocessed the 5' RACE reads and gives no DNA. The specimen's table records 400,000 or so distinct CDR3 sequences. The source material was blood. The receptors shown here come from a human donor with ulcerative colitis or Crohn's disease, or a healthy co-twin of an affected twin (not recorded which).

The chain employs TRBV7-9 and TRBJ2-5; TCRdb's D gene call, TRBD1, goes unchecked for lack of DNA. CDR1 SEHNR and CDR2 FQNEAQ come from the germline V gene (reference sequence). The CDR3 sequence is 12 residues long. CDR3 amino acids: CASSHTGETQYF.

The V and J genes are TRBV7-9 and TRBJ1-2; TCRdb's D call, TRBD1, is unchecked because there is no DNA. CDR3 length: 15 amino acids. Germline CDR1 reads SEHNR; CDR2 reads FQNEAQ (reference sequence). The CDR3 reads CASSLVPDRGYGYTF.

The genes are TRBV3-1 and TRBJ1-2. This CDR3 has 15 amino acids. From germline, CDR1 is LGHDT and CDR2 YNNKEL (reference sequence). CDR3 sequence: CASSQDRLINYGYTF.

This chain joins TRBV7-3 and TRBJ2-1; the TRBD2 assignment by TCRdb is unverifiable without DNA. CDR3 length: 14 amino acids. Germline assignment: CDR1 SGHTA and CDR2 FQGTGA. CDR3 loop: CASSSDSWRDEQFF. The full variable domain, completed using reference TRBV7-3 and TRBJ2-1, is GAGVSQTPSNKVTEKGKYVELRCDPISGHTALYWYRQSLGQGPEFLIYFQGTGAADDSGLPNDRFFAVRPEGSVSTLKIQRTERGDSAVYLCASSSDSWRDEQFFGPGTRLTVL.

The chain carries TRBV7-3 and TRBJ2-4; TCRdb indicates TRBD1, and absent DNA this call remains unverified. Germline CDR1 is SGHTA and CDR2 is FQGTGA. The CDR3 totals 13 residues. Here the CDR3 reads CASSPRRGGIQYF.

This sequence joins TRBV11-2 and TRBJ2-2. Germline CDR1 reads SGHAT; CDR2 reads FQNNGV. This CDR3 has 16 amino acids. The CDR3: CASSLASGGRTGELFF.

CDR3: CASSRQGGKETQYF. The rearrangement joins TRBV3-1 to TRBJ2-5; the TRBD1 assignment by TCRdb is unverifiable without DNA. Germline V gene sequence: CDR1 LGHDT, CDR2 YNNKEL (reference sequence). The CDR3 is 14 residues long.

CDR3 region: CASSQDYSNQPQHF. The chain employs TRBV4-3 and TRBJ1-5. This CDR3 contains 14 residues. Germline V gene data show CDR1 as LGHNA and CDR2 as YSLEER.

This chain links TRBV30 with TRBJ1-6. This CDR3 contains 15 residues. The germline V gene encodes CDR1 GTSNPN and CDR2 SVGIG (reference sequence). The CDR3 spells CAWSAQGLYNSPLHF.

The chain employs TRBV29-1 and TRBJ2-5; as DNA is missing, the TRBD2 call by TCRdb cannot be tested. In germline, CDR1 is SQVTM, CDR2 ANQGSEA. The CDR3 length is 14 residues. CDR3 protein: CSVDRIAGQETQYF.

V gene TRBV4-2 combines with J gene TRBJ1-5; the TCRdb D gene call, TRBD1, has no DNA to confirm it. The CDR3 totals 13 residues. Germline V lookup: CDR1 LGHNA, CDR2 YNFKEQ. The chain's CDR3 is CASSRDVNQPQHF.

The CDR3 is CASSFGGSTEAFF. This chain connects TRBV7-2 to TRBJ1-1; TCRdb designates TRBD1, a call that cannot be tested without DNA. Germline V gene data show CDR1 as SGHTA and CDR2 as FQGNSA. The CDR3 contains 13 residues. The full variable domain, in which reference TRBV7-2 and TRBJ1-1 provide the parts outside the CDR3, is GAGVSQSPSNKVTEKGKDVELRCDPISGHTALYWYRQSLGQGLEFLIYFQGNSAPDKSGLPSDRFSAERTGGSVSTLTIQRTQQEDSAVYLCASSFGGSTEAFFGQGTRLTVV.

The V gene is TRBV6-5, the J gene TRBJ2-7; with no DNA, the TCRdb D assignment of TRBD1 cannot be verified. This CDR3 is 16 amino acids long. The germline V gene has CDR1 MNHEY and CDR2 SVGAGI. The CDR3 spells CASSLEGGQSSYEQYF.

This rearrangement joins TRBV7-9 to TRBJ2-5; without DNA, the TCRdb call of TRBD1 cannot be checked. Per the germline V gene, CDR1 is SEHNR and CDR2 is FQNEAQ (reference sequence). The length of the CDR3 is 15 residues. The CDR3 here is CASSLRDSLGETQYF.

The chain joins TRBV11-1 to TRBJ2-1; checking the TCRdb D call of TRBD2 is not possible without DNA. CDR1 SGHAT and CDR2 FQDESV come from the germline V gene (reference sequence). The CDR3 is made up of 20 amino acids. The CDR3 sequence: CASSSMWASGGALVYNGQFF.

The V call is TRBV20-1, the J call TRBJ2-1. The CDR3 is 13 amino acids. Germline V CDR1 and CDR2: DFQATT, SNEGSKA (reference sequence). The CDR3 sequence: CSASRNSYNEQFF.

This chain joins TRBV18 and TRBJ1-2; TCRdb gives TRBD1 as the D gene, but with no DNA this cannot be confirmed. The length of the CDR3 is 13 residues. Germline V gives CDR1 KGHSH, CDR2 LQKENI. The CDR3 here is CASSGQGEEGYTF. The full variable domain, in which reference TRBV18 and TRBJ1-2 provide the parts outside the CDR3, is NAGVMQNPRHLVRRRGQEARLRCSPMKGHSHVYWYRQLPEEGLKFMVYLQKENIIDESGMPKERFSAEFPKEGPSILRIQQVVRGDSAAYFCASSGQGEEGYTFGSGTRLTVV.

The rearrangement links TRBV7-2 to TRBJ1-2. Germline CDR1 is SGHTA and CDR2 is FQGNSA. The CDR3 is made up of 14 amino acids. CDR3 loop: CASSLATVNYGYTF.

The chain joins TRBV7-8 to TRBJ2-7; TCRdb outputs TRBD1, but without DNA this stays unchecked. The germline V gene encodes CDR1 SGHVS and CDR2 FQNEAQ. The CDR3 consists of 16 residues. The CDR3 protein is CASSLGTVPLNYEQYF.

This sequence joins TRBV21-1 and TRBJ1-5; without DNA, the TCRdb call of TRBD1 cannot be checked. TRBV21-1 constitutes a pseudogene. The CDR3 sequence is 18 residues long. This CDR3 reads CASSPRDRPPETSQPQHF.

The chain carries TRBV20-1 and TRBJ1-2; as DNA is missing, the TRBD1 call by TCRdb cannot be tested. Germline values: CDR1 DFQATT, CDR2 SNEGSKA (reference sequence). The CDR3 covers 12 residues. CDR3 residues: CSGPGTDPSDTF.

J is TRBJ1-2 and V is TRBV6-5; the TCRdb D gene call, TRBD1, has no DNA to confirm it. The CDR3 sequence is 15 residues long. Germline V gene sequence: CDR1 MNHEY, CDR2 SVGAGI. CDR3: CASSYGTGGTYGYTF.

V gene TRBV10-3 combines with J gene TRBJ2-3; lacking DNA, the TRBD1 call made by TCRdb goes unchecked. CDR1 and CDR2 from the germline V gene are ENHRY and SYGVKD. The CDR3 spans 17 residues. CDR3 region: CAISGSVGRGPGDTQYF.

The V gene is TRBV28, the J gene TRBJ1-5; lacking DNA, the TRBD1 call made by TCRdb goes unchecked. Germline V gene sequence: CDR1 MDHEN, CDR2 SYDVKM. The CDR3 is 16 residues long. The chain's CDR3 is CASFRGTGSRNQPQHF.

The rearrangement links TRBV6-5 to TRBJ2-1; TCRdb's D call, TRBD2, is unchecked because there is no DNA. Germline loops: CDR1 MNHEY, CDR2 SVGAGI. This CDR3 contains 18 residues. The CDR3 region is CASSYGAAGLAGGNEQFF.

The chain joins TRBV18 to TRBJ2-3. Looked up from germline, CDR1 is KGHSH and CDR2 is LQKENI. CDR3 length: 15 residues. CDR3: CASSPAGARLDTQYF.

The rearrangement joins TRBV9 to TRBJ2-1; TCRdb proposes TRBD2, but this gene call is untestable without DNA. This CDR3 is 17 amino acids long. Germline assignment: CDR1 SGDLS and CDR2 YYNGEE. CDR3 protein: CASSPTPTSGTVNEQFF. The full variable domain, its missing parts supplied by reference TRBV9 and TRBJ2-1, is DSGVTQTPKHLITATGQRVTLRCSPRSGDLSVYWYQQSLDQGLQFLIQYYNGEERAKGNILERFSAQQFPDLHSELNLSSLELGDSALYFCASSPTPTSGTVNEQFFGPGTRLTVL.